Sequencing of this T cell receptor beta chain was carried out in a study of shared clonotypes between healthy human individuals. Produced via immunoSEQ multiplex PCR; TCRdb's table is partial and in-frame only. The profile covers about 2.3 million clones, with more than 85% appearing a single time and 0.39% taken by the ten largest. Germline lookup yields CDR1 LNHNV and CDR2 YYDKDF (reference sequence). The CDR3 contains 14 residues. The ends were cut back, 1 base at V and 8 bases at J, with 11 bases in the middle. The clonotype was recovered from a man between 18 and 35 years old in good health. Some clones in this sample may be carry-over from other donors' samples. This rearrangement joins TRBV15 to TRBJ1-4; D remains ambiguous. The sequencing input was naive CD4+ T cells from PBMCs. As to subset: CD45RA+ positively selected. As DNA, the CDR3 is TGTGCCACCAGCAGAGCGGGCTTCGGCGAAAAACTGTTTTTT. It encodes CATSRAGFGEKLFF.